This T cell receptor beta chain was sequenced for a study of T cells after yellow fever vaccination. Each CDR3 protein gets one entry after TCRdb re-called the 5' RACE reads with MiXCR. This repertoire shows approximately 110,000 distinct CDR3 sequences, 6.5% to 8% found once; its top ten account for roughly 2.5%. This CDR3 contains 14 residues. Germline CDR1 SGHTA, CDR2 FQGNSA. A note on this clonotype: This sequence may be a read error, since a much larger clone differs from it by one base.

The receptor was isolated from a man aged 18 to 29 who received the YFV17D yellow fever vaccine. This sample comprised CD4+ T cells sorted from PBMCs, obtained more than 8 days after the first yellow fever vaccination. The chain uses TRBV7-2 and TRBJ2-4; D is undetermined. The CDR3 sequence is CASSLDRTPNIPYF. The CDR3 DNA follows: TGTGCCAGCAGCTTGGACCGGACCCCGAACATTCCGTACTTC.